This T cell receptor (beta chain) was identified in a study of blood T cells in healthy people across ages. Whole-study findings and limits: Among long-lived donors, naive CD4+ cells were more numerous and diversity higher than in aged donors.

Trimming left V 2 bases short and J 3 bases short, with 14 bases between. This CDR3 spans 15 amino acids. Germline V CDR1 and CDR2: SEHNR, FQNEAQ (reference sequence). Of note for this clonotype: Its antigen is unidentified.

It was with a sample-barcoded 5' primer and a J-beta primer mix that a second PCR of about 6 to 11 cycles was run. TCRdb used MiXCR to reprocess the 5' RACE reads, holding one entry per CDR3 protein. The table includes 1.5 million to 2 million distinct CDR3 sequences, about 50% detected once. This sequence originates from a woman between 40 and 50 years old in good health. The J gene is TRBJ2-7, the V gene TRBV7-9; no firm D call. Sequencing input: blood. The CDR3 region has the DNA TGTGCCAGCAGCTTAATTACGGACCTTAACTACGAGCAGTACTTC. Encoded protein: CASSLITDLNYEQYF.